Presented here are 25 T cell receptor beta chains from one specimen sequenced in a study of CD8+ T cells in alopecia areata. Extracted RNA was reverse transcribed into cDNA, the sequencing template. Method: immunoSEQ multiplex PCR; TCRdb's copy keeps in-frame clones and lacks some. The top ten hold approximately 0.5% of the sample, which has under 250,000 clones, around 62% seen once. Source: CD4+ T cells sorted from blood, taken at week 0. These receptors came from a human donor with alopecia areata.

This clone was observed a handful of times. Within the sample, other DNA sequences also encode this same CDR3. The J gene is TRBJ2-1, the V gene TRBV14, with 8 nucleotides matching TRBD2. The CDR3 length is 15 residues. Trimming cost V 4 bases and J 4 bases; bases outside gene matches: 6. Germline CDR1 reads SGHDN; CDR2 reads FVKESK. The CDR3 here is CASSPLAGGYNEQFF. The DNA for the CDR3 is TGTGCCAGCAGCCCCTTGGCGGGGGGTTACAATGAGCAGTTCTTC.

This clone was observed a handful of times. The rearrangement links TRBV29-1 to TRBJ1-1; TRBD1 might be the D (5 bases). CDR1 is SQVTM and CDR2 is ANQGSEA in the germline V gene. V was trimmed by 7 bases and J by 0 bases, leaving 15 bases between them. The CDR3 runs to 14 residues. The CDR3 DNA follows: TGCAGCGCTGGGGGTTTAGGGGTGAACACTGAAGCTTTCTTT. It specifies CSAGGLGVNTEAFF.

The V and J genes are TRBV9 and TRBJ2-7; possibly TRBD1 for D (5 bases). CDR3 length: 15 amino acids. Trimming stripped 4 bases from V and 0 bases from J, with 14 bases between. The germline gives CDR1 SGDLS, CDR2 YYNGEE. CDR3 loop: CASSLGHLSSYEQYF. CDR3 in DNA: TGTGCCAGCAGCCTTGGACACCTCAGCTCCTACGAGCAGTACTTC.

This rearrangement joins TRBV27 to TRBJ2-1; maybe TRBD2 (6 bases). The germline V gene encodes CDR1 MNHEY and CDR2 SMNVEV (reference sequence). With 4 bases removed from V and 4 bases from J, the gap between germline ends came to 17 bases. CDR3 size: 16 residues. For the CDR3, the DNA is TGTGCCAGCAGTTGGTTAGGGACTTCAGGATACAATGAGCAGTTCTTC. This sequence encodes CASSWLGTSGYNEQFF.

This chain connects TRBV9 to TRBJ2-1; TRBD2 aligns across 13 bases. This CDR3 spans 18 amino acids. CDR1 SGDLS and CDR2 YYNGEE come from the germline V gene. The V and J ends lost 3 bases and 8 bases, in that order; junction bases with no gene match: 14. The DNA of the CDR3 is TGTGCCAGCAGCGCGCTGGGACCGGGACTAGCGGGACCGGATGAGCAGTTCTTC. It translates to CASSALGPGLAGPDEQFF.

In its sample, this clone was seen once. The chain couples TRBV4-2 to TRBJ2-7; 12 bases fit TRBD2. J gave up 7 bases and V 0 bases, and 7 bases lay outside the gene matches. The CDR3 runs 16 residues. Germline V gene lookup returns CDR1 LGHNA and CDR2 YNFKEQ. The CDR3 here is CASSQEASGGAREQYF. The CDR3 DNA sequence: TGTGCCAGCAGCCAAGAGGCTAGCGGGGGGGCAAGGGAGCAGTACTTC.

On this clone: The sample carries other DNA sequences with the same CDR3. V gene TRBV2 combines with J gene TRBJ2-3, with 11 nucleotides matching TRBD2. The CDR3 loop spans 15 amino acids. Germline values: CDR1 SNHLY, CDR2 FYNNEI. After removal of 5 bases from V and 2 bases from J, the junction contained 3 bases not matched to a gene. The CDR3 loop is CASSLAGGSTDTQYF. CDR3 DNA: TGTGCCAGCAGTCTAGCGGGGGGCTCCACAGATACGCAGTATTTT. Looking up the rest from reference TRBV2 and TRBJ2-3 gives the full variable domain: EPEVTQTPSHQVTQMGQEVILRCVPISNHLYFYWYRQILGQKVEFLVSFYNNEISEKSEIFDDQFSVERPDGSNFTLKIRSTKLEDSAMYFCASSLAGGSTDTQYFGPGTRLTVL.

In this sample, this clone turned up a few times. The CDR3 bases are TGTGCCTGGAGTGGGCTCGGACTAGCGGCGAACACCGGGGAGCTGTTTTTT. It codes for CAWSGLGLAANTGELFF. The chain recombines TRBV30 with TRBJ2-2; 10 positions agree with TRBD2. In germline, CDR1 is GTSNPN, CDR2 SVGIG (reference sequence). J was trimmed by 0 bases and V by 1 base; bases with no gene match: 5. This CDR3 has 17 residues.

This chain links TRBV14 with TRBJ2-2; 8 bases map to TRBD1. CDR1 is SGHDN and CDR2 is FVKESK in the germline V gene. CDR3 length equals 16 residues. V was clipped by 6 bases and J by 5 bases; unmatched bases: 11. The CDR3: CASRPSDRVWTGELFF. In nucleotides, the CDR3 is TGTGCCAGCAGACCATCGGACAGGGTATGGACCGGGGAGCTGTTTTTT.

The gene calls are TRBV7-9 and TRBJ2-1; 8 nucleotides line up with TRBD2. The germline CDR1 and CDR2 sequences are SEHNR and FQNEAQ (reference sequence). Trimming at V came to 5 bases and at J to 1 base, leaving 4 bases not matched to a gene. The CDR3 sequence is 15 residues long. Written as DNA, the CDR3 is TGTGCCAGCAGCGGAACTAGCGGTTCCTACAATGAGCAGTTCTTC. Amino acid sequence: CASSGTSGSYNEQFF.

The chain couples TRBV30 to TRBJ1-4; D possibly corresponds to TRBD1 (5 bases). Trimming removed 2 bases from V and 8 bases from J, with 12 bases in between. This CDR3 has 13 residues. The germline V gene encodes CDR1 GTSNPN and CDR2 SVGIG (reference sequence). DNA for the CDR3: TGTGCCTGGAGTAGAAAAGCAGGGGAAAAACTGTTTTTT. It is translated as CAWSRKAGEKLFF.

CDR3 in DNA: TGTGCCAGCAGTGAACGGCTCGGGGGTGGGCAGTTCTTC. Amino acids: CASSERLGGGQFF. The chain carries TRBV25-1 and TRBJ2-1, with D possibly TRBD2 on 6 matching bases. The CDR3 covers 13 residues. Per germline, CDR1 MGHDK and CDR2 SYGVNS. V lost 2 bases and J 12 bases, leaving 14 bases between the germline ends.

The chain combines TRBV30 with TRBJ1-2; TRBD1 matches 9 bases. The CDR3 spans 14 residues. Germline CDR1 reads GTSNPN; CDR2 reads SVGIG (reference sequence). V lost 1 base and J lost 2; bases outside the gene matches: 2. DNA of the CDR3: TGTGCCTGGAGTGGGACAGGGGTAAACTATGGCTACACCTTC. Protein sequence: CAWSGTGVNYGYTF.

This clone has more than one count but fewer than ten. J is TRBJ1-5 and V is TRBV12-2. TRBV12-2 is a documented pseudogene. This CDR3 is 15 amino acids long. In nucleotides, the CDR3 is TGTGCAAGTCGCGCCGGACGGGGCCTCAATCAGCCCCAGCATTTT. Residues: CASRAGRGLNQPQHF.

This clone was picked up a small number of times. The gene calls are TRBV7-8 and TRBJ2-5; D not certain. This CDR3 has 12 amino acids. Trimming removed 5 bases at V and 5 bases at J, with 9 bases between. In germline, CDR1 is SGHVS, CDR2 FQNEAQ. The CDR3 sequence is CASSATRETQYF. DNA of the CDR3: TGTGCCAGCAGCGCAACTCGGGAGACCCAGTACTTC.

This clone has more than one count but fewer than ten. The chain has TRBV29-1 and TRBJ2-7, with TRBD2 matching 7 bases. The CDR3 contains 14 residues. V trimming: 3 bases; J trimming: 2 bases; junction bases outside the gene matches: 7. Germline V gives CDR1 SQVTM, CDR2 ANQGSEA. The CDR3 loop reads CSVEVAGRPYEQYF. The CDR3 coding sequence is TGCAGCGTTGAGGTGGCCGGGAGGCCCTACGAGCAGTACTTC.

The count of this clone is one. The chain couples TRBV29-1 to TRBJ2-6, with 12 positions matching TRBD1. J was trimmed by 1 base and V by 7 bases; bases with no gene match: 14. There are 19 residues in the CDR3. Germline CDR1 reads SQVTM; CDR2 reads ANQGSEA. CDR3 sequence reads: CSAIATGDRGLSGANVLTF. CDR3 in DNA: TGCAGCGCCATCGCGACTGGGGACAGGGGGCTTTCTGGGGCCAACGTCCTGACTTTC. The full variable domain, with the rest looked up from reference TRBV29-1 and TRBJ2-6, is SAVISQKPSRDICQRGTSLTIQCQVDSQVTMMFWYRQQPGQSLTLIATANQGSEATYESGFVIDKFPISRPNLTFSTLTVSNMSPEDSSIYLCSAIATGDRGLSGANVLTFGAGSRLTVL.

The chain uses TRBV19 and TRBJ2-5; D ambiguous. The germline CDR1 and CDR2 sequences are LNHDA and SQIVND (reference sequence). The CDR3 length is 15 residues. V lost 3 bases, J lost 2 bases, and 13 bases lay in between. CDR3 DNA: TGTGCCAGTAGTATCGGCAGGTTAACACAAGAGACCCAGTACTTC. The encoded protein is CASSIGRLTQETQYF.

This chain uses TRBV30 with TRBJ2-1, with TRBD2 as a possible D gene (6 bases). The CDR3 extends over 15 amino acids. The ends were cut back, 3 bases at V and 4 bases at J, with 16 bases in the middle. The germline CDR1 and CDR2 sequences are GTSNPN and SVGIG (reference sequence). As DNA, the CDR3 is TGTGCCTGGAGATACAGACTAGTCATTTACAATGAGCAGTTCTTC. Its protein is CAWRYRLVIYNEQFF.

This clone has only a few counts. The V call is TRBV19, the J call TRBJ2-3; D not resolved. Germline V gives CDR1 LNHDA, CDR2 SQIVND (reference sequence). The CDR3 length is 16 residues. V was clipped by 3 bases and J by 0 bases, with 13 bases between them. The CDR3 loop reads CASSIVQHTSTDTQYF. The CDR3 DNA reads as TGTGCCAGTAGTATTGTTCAGCATACTAGCACAGATACGCAGTATTTT.

The J gene is TRBJ1-1, the V gene TRBV29-1; possible D gene TRBD1, 5 bases. The CDR3 extends over 13 amino acids. V was shortened by 4 bases and J by 1 base, with 10 bases between the two germline ends. The germline V gene has CDR1 SQVTM and CDR2 ANQGSEA. CDR3 DNA sequence: TGCAGCGTTGGACAGCAAAAGAACACTGAAGCTTTCTTT. Protein product: CSVGQQKNTEAFF.

This clone has only a few counts. The rearrangement joins TRBV5-6 to TRBJ2-7, with TRBD2 as a possible D gene (5 bases). CDR1 is SGHDT, CDR2 YYEEEE, per germline. The length of the CDR3 is 17 residues. V lost 1 base and J lost 2, with 19 bases in between. The CDR3 DNA reads TGTGCCAGCAGCTTGTTTCCAGCGACGGACTCCACCTACGAGCAGTACTTC. Residues: CASSLFPATDSTYEQYF.

This clone occurred a few times. This sequence joins TRBV2 and TRBJ2-2; D uncertain. The CDR3 is made up of 14 amino acids. The V end lost 5 bases, the J end lost 0 bases, and 7 bases lay between the germline ends. Germline lookup yields CDR1 SNHLY and CDR2 FYNNEI. DNA of the CDR3: TGTGCCAGCAGTATCGCAGCGAACACCGGGGAGCTGTTTTTT. Protein: CASSIAANTGELFF. Together with reference TRBV2 and TRBJ2-2, the CDR3 gives the full variable domain: EPEVTQTPSHQVTQMGQEVILRCVPISNHLYFYWYRQILGQKVEFLVSFYNNEISEKSEIFDDQFSVERPDGSNFTLKIRSTKLEDSAMYFCASSIAANTGELFFGEGSRLTVL.

The rearrangement links TRBV29-1 to TRBJ1-1; possibly TRBD1 for D (6 bases). Germline V lookup: CDR1 SQVTM, CDR2 ANQGSEA. Trimming left V 6 bases short and J 4 bases short, with 9 bases between. This CDR3 is built from 11 residues. CDR3 sequence: CSVTGPTEAFF. In nucleotides, the CDR3 is TGCAGCGTCACAGGGCCCACTGAAGCTTTCTTT.

V and J are TRBV6-6 and TRBJ1-6, with TRBD1 identical over 10 bases. V lost 2 bases to trimming and J lost 5 bases; unmatched junction nucleotides: 3. Germline-derived CDR1 and CDR2 are MNHNY and SVGAGI (reference sequence). The CDR3 has 16 residues. The CDR3 here is CASSYGTGVNNSPLHF. CDR3 nucleotide sequence: TGTGCCAGCAGTTACGGGACAGGGGTCAATAATTCACCCCTCCACTTT.